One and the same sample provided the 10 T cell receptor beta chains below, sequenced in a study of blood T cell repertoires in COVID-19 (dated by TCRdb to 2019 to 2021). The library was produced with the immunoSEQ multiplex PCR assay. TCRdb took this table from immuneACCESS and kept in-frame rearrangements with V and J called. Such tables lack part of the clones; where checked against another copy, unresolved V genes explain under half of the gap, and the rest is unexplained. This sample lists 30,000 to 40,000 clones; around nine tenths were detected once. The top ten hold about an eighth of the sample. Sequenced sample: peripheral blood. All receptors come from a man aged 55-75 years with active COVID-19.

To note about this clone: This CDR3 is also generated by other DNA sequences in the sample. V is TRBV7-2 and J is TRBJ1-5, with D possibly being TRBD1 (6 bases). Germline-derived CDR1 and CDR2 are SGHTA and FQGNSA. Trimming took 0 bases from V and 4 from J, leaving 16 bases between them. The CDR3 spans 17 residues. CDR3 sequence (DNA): TGTGCCAGCAGCTTAGCGCTAGGGGGGGCTGGTAATCAGCCCCAGCATTTT. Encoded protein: CASSLALGGAGNQPQHF.

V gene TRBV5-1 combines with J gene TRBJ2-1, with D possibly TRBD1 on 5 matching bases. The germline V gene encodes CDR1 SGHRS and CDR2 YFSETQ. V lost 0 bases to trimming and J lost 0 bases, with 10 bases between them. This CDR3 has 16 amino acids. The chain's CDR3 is CASSLATASSYNEQFF. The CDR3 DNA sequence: TGCGCCAGCAGCTTGGCGACAGCAAGCTCCTACAATGAGCAGTTCTTC.

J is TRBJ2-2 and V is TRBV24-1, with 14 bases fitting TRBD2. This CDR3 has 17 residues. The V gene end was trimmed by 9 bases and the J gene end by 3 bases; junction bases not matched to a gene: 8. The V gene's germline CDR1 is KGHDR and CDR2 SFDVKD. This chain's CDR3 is CATGDGGLAGDTGELFF. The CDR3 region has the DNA TGTGCCACCGGCGACGGGGGACTAGCGGGAGACACCGGGGAGCTGTTTTTT.

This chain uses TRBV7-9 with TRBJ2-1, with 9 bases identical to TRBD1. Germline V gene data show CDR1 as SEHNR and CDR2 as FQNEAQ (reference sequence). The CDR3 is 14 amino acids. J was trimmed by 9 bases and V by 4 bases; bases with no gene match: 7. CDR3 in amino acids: CASSSRDRVSEQFF. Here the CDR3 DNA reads TGTGCCAGCAGCTCCCGGGACAGGGTCAGTGAGCAGTTCTTC.

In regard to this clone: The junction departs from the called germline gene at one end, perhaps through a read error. The CDR3 loop is CASSRGQGAYEQYF. DNA of the CDR3: TGTGCTAGCAGCCGGGGACAGGGGGCCTACGAGCAGTACTTC. The genes are TRBV7-7 and TRBJ2-7; 11 bases are shared with TRBD1. This CDR3 has 14 residues. Looked up from germline, CDR1 is SSHAT and CDR2 is FNYEAQ (reference sequence).

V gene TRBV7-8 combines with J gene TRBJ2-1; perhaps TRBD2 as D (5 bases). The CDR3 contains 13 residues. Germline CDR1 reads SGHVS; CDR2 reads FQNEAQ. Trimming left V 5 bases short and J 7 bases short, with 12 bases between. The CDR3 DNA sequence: TGTGCCAGCAGCGCCCTTCGGGAAAATGAGCAGTTCTTC. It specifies CASSALRENEQFF. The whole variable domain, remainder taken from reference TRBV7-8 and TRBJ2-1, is GAGVSQSPRYKVAKRGQDVALRCDPISGHVSLFWYQQALGQGPEFLTYFQNEAQLDKSGLPSDRFFAERPEGSVSTLKIQRTQQEDSAVYLCASSALRENEQFFGPGTRLTVL.

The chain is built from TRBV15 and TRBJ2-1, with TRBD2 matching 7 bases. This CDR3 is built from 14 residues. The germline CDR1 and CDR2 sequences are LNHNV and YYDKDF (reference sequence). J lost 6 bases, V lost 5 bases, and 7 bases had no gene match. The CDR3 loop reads CATSQFGLVNEQFF. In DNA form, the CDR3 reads TGTGCCACCAGCCAATTCGGACTAGTCAATGAGCAGTTCTTC.

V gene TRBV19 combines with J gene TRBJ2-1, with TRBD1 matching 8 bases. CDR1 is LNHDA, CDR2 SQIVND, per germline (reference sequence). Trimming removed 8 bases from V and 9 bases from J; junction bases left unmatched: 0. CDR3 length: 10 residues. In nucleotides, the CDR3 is TGTGCCAGTGGGACAGGTGAGCAGTTCTTC. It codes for CASGTGEQFF.

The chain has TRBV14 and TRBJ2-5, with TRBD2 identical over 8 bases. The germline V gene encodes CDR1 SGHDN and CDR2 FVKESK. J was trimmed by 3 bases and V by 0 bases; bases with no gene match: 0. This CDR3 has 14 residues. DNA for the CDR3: TGTGCCAGCAGCCAAGAACTAGCGGAAGAGACCCAGTACTTC. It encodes CASSQELAEETQYF. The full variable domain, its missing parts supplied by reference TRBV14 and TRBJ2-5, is EAGVTQFPSHSVIEKGQTVTLRCDPISGHDNLYWYRRVMGKEIKFLLHFVKESKQDESGMPNNRFLAERTGGTYSTLKVQPAELEDSGVYFCASSQELAEETQYFGPGTRLLVL.

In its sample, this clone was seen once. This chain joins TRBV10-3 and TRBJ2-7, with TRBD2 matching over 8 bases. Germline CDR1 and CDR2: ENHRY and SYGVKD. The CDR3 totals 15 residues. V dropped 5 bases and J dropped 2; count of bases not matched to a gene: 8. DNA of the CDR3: TGTGCCATCAGTCCCCAACGGGGGGGAACCTACGAGCAGTACTTC. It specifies CAISPQRGGTYEQYF.